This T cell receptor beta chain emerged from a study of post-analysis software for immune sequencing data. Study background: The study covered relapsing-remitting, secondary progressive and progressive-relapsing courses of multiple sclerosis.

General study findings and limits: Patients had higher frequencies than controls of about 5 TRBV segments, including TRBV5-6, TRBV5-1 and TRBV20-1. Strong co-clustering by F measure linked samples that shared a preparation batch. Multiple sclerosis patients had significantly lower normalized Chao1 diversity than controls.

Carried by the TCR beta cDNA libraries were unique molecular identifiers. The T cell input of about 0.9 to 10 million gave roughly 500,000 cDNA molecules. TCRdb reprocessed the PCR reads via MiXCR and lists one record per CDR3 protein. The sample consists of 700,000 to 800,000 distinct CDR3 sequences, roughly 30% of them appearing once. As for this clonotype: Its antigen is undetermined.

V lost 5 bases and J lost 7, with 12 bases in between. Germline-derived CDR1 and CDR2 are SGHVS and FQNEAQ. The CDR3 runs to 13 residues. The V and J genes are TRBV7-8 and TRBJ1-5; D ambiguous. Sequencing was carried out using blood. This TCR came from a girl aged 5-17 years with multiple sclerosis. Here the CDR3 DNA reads TGTGCCAGCAGCCTTGACACCAAGCAGCCCCAGCATTTT. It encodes CASSLDTKQPQHF.